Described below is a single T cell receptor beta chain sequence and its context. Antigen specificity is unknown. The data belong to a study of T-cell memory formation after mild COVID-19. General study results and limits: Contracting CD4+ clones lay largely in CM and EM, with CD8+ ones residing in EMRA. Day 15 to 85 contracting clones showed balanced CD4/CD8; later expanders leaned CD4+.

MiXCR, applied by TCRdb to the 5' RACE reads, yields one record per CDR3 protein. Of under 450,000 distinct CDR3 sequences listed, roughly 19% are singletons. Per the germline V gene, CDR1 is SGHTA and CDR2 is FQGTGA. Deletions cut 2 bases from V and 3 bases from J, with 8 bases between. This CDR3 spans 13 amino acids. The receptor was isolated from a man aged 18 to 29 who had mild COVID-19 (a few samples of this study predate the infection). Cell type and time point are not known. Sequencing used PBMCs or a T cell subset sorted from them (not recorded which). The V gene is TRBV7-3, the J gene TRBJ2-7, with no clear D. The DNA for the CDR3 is TGTGCCAGCAGCTTATCGCACGGCTACGAGCAGTACTTC. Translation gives CASSLSHGYEQYF.